This passage covers 17 T cell receptor beta chains from one sample sequenced in a study of cytomegalovirus exposure and HLA in healthy donors. PCR amplification relied on 60 Vbeta primers (plus 13 Jbeta primers). The assay was immunoSEQ multiplex PCR, and TCRdb's table has in-frame clones only and misses some. In total, the table holds about 48,000 clones. The specimen sequenced was PBMCs. The origin of the receptors is a male donor in good health and CMV-seropositive.

The CDR3 protein is CASSTRVNTEAFF. The DNA of the CDR3 is TGTGCCAGCAGCACCCGGGTGAACACTGAAGCTTTCTTT. The chain links TRBV9 to TRBJ1-1; D is unclear. Germline lookup yields CDR1 SGDLS and CDR2 YYNGEE. V was trimmed by 4 bases and J by 0 bases, leaving 7 bases between them. The CDR3 is 13 amino acids.

The gene calls are TRBV6-5 and TRBJ1-6, with TRBD1 identical over 7 bases. V lost 0 bases and J lost 10; bases outside the gene matches: 6. Germline V CDR1 and CDR2: MNHEY, SVGAGI. The CDR3 consists of 15 residues. The CDR3 loop reads CASSYSRTGGSPLHF. DNA for the CDR3: TGTGCCAGCAGTTACTCTCGGACAGGAGGATCACCCCTCCACTTT.

The chain is built from TRBV2 and TRBJ2-7; TRBD2 aligns across 10 bases. Germline values: CDR1 SNHLY, CDR2 FYNNEI. The V segment lost 3 bases and the J segment 2 bases; nucleotides outside the gene matches: 7. The CDR3 length is 16 residues. The CDR3 DNA follows: TGTGCCAGCAGTGATCCCGTAGGACTAGCGGCCTACGAGCAGTACTTC. Its protein product is CASSDPVGLAAYEQYF.

The J gene is TRBJ1-2, the V gene TRBV6-5, with a possible D match to TRBD1 (6 bases). The CDR3 has 15 amino acids. V was trimmed by 4 bases and J by 8 bases, leaving 20 bases between them. The germline CDR1 and CDR2 sequences are MNHEY and SVGAGI. The CDR3 bases are TGTGCCAGCAGTTCTGGACAGTTGCGTAGTACGGGCTACACCTTC. Translation: CASSSGQLRSTGYTF.

CDR3 amino acids: CASRHASGGIDGTQYF. The CDR3 DNA reads as TGTGCCAGCAGGCACGCTAGCGGGGGGATTGATGGGACCCAGTACTTC. The chain links TRBV5-4 to TRBJ2-5, with 11 positions matching TRBD2. The CDR3 is 16 residues long. The V segment lost 5 bases and the J segment 7 bases; nucleotides outside the gene matches: 13. Germline values: CDR1 SGHNT, CDR2 YYREEE (reference sequence). The variable domain in full, completed from reference TRBV5-4 and TRBJ2-5, reads ETGVTQSPTHLIKTRGQQVTLRCSSQSGHNTVSWYQQALGQGPQFIFQYYREEENGRGNFPPRFSGLQFPNYSSELNVNALELDDSALYLCASRHASGGIDGTQYFGPGTRLLVL.

The rearrangement joins TRBV2 to TRBJ1-1; 8 bases are a match to TRBD1. J was trimmed by 0 bases and V by 5 bases; bases with no gene match: 5. CDR1 SNHLY and CDR2 FYNNEI come from the germline V gene. The CDR3 is 15 residues long. The CDR3 reads CASSYRTGMNTEAFF. The DNA of the CDR3 is TGTGCCAGCAGTTACCGGACAGGGATGAACACTGAAGCTTTCTTT.

The CDR3: CASSPDRDYGYTF. The CDR3 DNA follows: TGTGCCAGCAGTCCAGACAGGGACTATGGCTACACCTTC. V is TRBV6-5 and J is TRBJ1-2; 7 positions agree with TRBD1. This CDR3 contains 13 residues. CDR1 MNHEY and CDR2 SVGAGI come from the germline V gene. The junction had 3 bases not matched to a gene; V was cut back by 5 bases and J by 3 bases.

The V gene is TRBV11-1, the J gene TRBJ2-3; 8 bases align to TRBD2. J lost 0 bases, V lost 2 bases, and 4 bases had no gene match. This CDR3 is built from 16 residues. Per germline, CDR1 SGHAT and CDR2 FQDESV (reference sequence). The chain's CDR3 is CASSLTASGSTDTQYF. In DNA, the CDR3 is TGTGCCAGCAGCTTAACGGCTAGCGGGAGCACAGATACGCAGTATTTT.

This chain links TRBV2 with TRBJ2-1, with a tentative D call TRBD1 (6 bases). Trimming left V 6 bases short and J 7 bases short, with 16 bases between. The CDR3 totals 14 residues. The germline CDR1 and CDR2 sequences are SNHLY and FYNNEI. CDR3 in DNA: TGTGCCAGCAGCCCAGGGGTGGTTGATAATGAGCAGTTCTTC. Translation: CASSPGVVDNEQFF.

V and J are TRBV7-9 and TRBJ2-1, with D maybe TRBD2 (7 bases). The V gene's germline CDR1 is SEHNR and CDR2 FQNEAQ (reference sequence). The V gene lost 5 bases and the J gene lost 5 bases, with 22 bases spanning the gap. The CDR3 extends over 17 amino acids. CDR3 DNA: TGTGCCAGCAGCCCCAGAGGGGAGGGGGTGCGGGACAATGAGCAGTTCTTC. Translating gives CASSPRGEGVRDNEQFF. The variable domain in full, with the rest retrieved from reference TRBV7-9 and TRBJ2-1, is DTGVSQNPRHKITKRGQNVTFRCDPISEHNRLYWYRQTLGQGPEFLTYFQNEAQLEKSRLLSDRFSAERPKGSFSTLEIQRTEQGDSAMYLCASSPRGEGVRDNEQFFGPGTRLTVL.

With regard to this clone: The junction departs from the called germline gene at one end, perhaps through a read error. This sequence joins TRBV6-5 and TRBJ1-2, with a weak D call TRBD1 (5 bases). The CDR3 extends over 13 amino acids. Germline lookup yields CDR1 MNHEY and CDR2 SVGAGI. This CDR3 reads CASSYDTRGVSSF. DNA for the CDR3: TGTGCCAGCAGTTACGATACCCGGGGGGTCTCCTCGTTC.

V and J are TRBV28 and TRBJ1-5; D is perhaps TRBD1 (5 bases). Trimming removed 4 bases at V and 2 bases at J, with 15 bases between. From germline, CDR1 is MDHEN and CDR2 SYDVKM. CDR3 length: 16 residues. In DNA, the CDR3 is TGTGCCAGCAGTTCCGGGAGGGGCGAAGGCAATCAGCCCCAGCATTTT. Protein sequence: CASSSGRGEGNQPQHF.

The rearrangement joins TRBV19 to TRBJ1-1; TRBD1 is a possible D gene (5 bases). This CDR3 is 14 amino acids long. CDR1 is LNHDA and CDR2 is SQIVND in the germline V gene (reference sequence). V lost 5 bases, J lost 4 bases, and 14 bases lay in between. CDR3 loop: CASSQRGRATEAFF. The CDR3 nucleotides are TGTGCCAGTAGTCAAAGGGGCAGGGCCACTGAAGCTTTCTTT.

The chain is built from TRBV7-9 and TRBJ2-2, with 9 bases aligning to TRBD2. Germline CDR1 reads SEHNR; CDR2 reads FQNEAQ (reference sequence). CDR3 size: 17 residues. The junction had 15 bases not matched to a gene; V was cut back by 6 bases and J by 7 bases. CDR3 nucleotides: TGTGCCAGCAGACCCTTAGCGGGGGCGAACCCGCGCGGGGAGCTGTTTTTT. Translating it yields CASRPLAGANPRGELFF.

The chain uses TRBV5-6 and TRBJ1-5; D is uncertain. CDR1 SGHDT and CDR2 YYEEEE come from the germline V gene. V lost 0 bases and J 5 bases, leaving 12 bases between the germline ends. There are 15 residues in the CDR3. CDR3 region: CASSLGGNAYQPQHF. DNA of the CDR3: TGTGCCAGCAGCTTGGGTGGTAATGCGTATCAGCCCCAGCATTTT.

V is TRBV5-5 and J is TRBJ2-7; D not certain. Germline V gives CDR1 SGHKS, CDR2 YYEKEE (reference sequence). Trimming took off 4 bases at V and 2 bases at J, with 13 bases between the two ends. The CDR3 length is 14 residues. In DNA form, the CDR3 reads TGTGCCAGCAGCCAATATCGTTCGGCCTACGAGCAGTACTTC. Translating gives CASSQYRSAYEQYF.

The chain combines TRBV18 with TRBJ2-2, with 7 nucleotides matching TRBD1. The germline gives CDR1 KGHSH, CDR2 LQKENI. The V gene end was trimmed by 5 bases and the J gene end by 6 bases; junction bases not matched to a gene: 6. The CDR3 sequence is 14 residues long. CDR3 DNA: TGTGCCAGCTCATCAGACAGGGCCGCCGGGGAGCTGTTTTTT. Encoded protein: CASSSDRAAGELFF. Full variable domain (remainder filled in from reference TRBV18 and TRBJ2-2): NAGVMQNPRHLVRRRGQEARLRCSPMKGHSHVYWYRQLPEEGLKFMVYLQKENIIDESGMPKERFSAEFPKEGPSILRIQQVVRGDSAAYFCASSSDRAAGELFFGEGSRLTVL.